Presented here are 10 T cell receptor beta chains from one specimen sequenced in a study of T-cell memory formation after mild COVID-19. In TCRdb, the 5' RACE reads were re-called with MiXCR into one record per CDR3 protein. The profile shows approximately 240,000 distinct CDR3 sequences, less than 20% of them singletons. The specimen was PBMCs or a T cell subset sorted from them (not recorded which). These receptors originate from a man between 18 and 29 years old who had mild COVID-19 (a few samples of this study predate the infection). Cell type and time point are not known.

This chain connects TRBV7-9 to TRBJ1-1; a weak D match, TRBD1 (5 bases). Trimming took off 5 bases at V and 3 bases at J, with 13 bases between the two ends. In germline, CDR1 is SEHNR, CDR2 FQNEAQ (reference sequence). There are 14 residues in the CDR3. Here the CDR3 DNA reads TGTGCCAGCAGCGTACTTCGGGGGGACACTGAAGCTTTCTTT. Encoded protein: CASSVLRGDTEAFF.

The chain is built from TRBV5-1 and TRBJ2-3, with D possibly TRBD1 on 5 matching bases. The length of the CDR3 is 13 residues. Germline values: CDR1 SGHRS, CDR2 YFSETQ. V lost 0 bases to trimming and J lost 13 bases, with 15 bases between them. The DNA for the CDR3 is TGCGCCAGCAGCTTGGATAAGGACCTAGGGGAGTATTTT. The encoded protein is CASSLDKDLGEYF.

The chain links TRBV25-1 to TRBJ2-6; D ambiguous. The germline V gene encodes CDR1 MGHDK and CDR2 SYGVNS. The V end was cut by 1 base, the J end by 0 bases, with 4 bases between. This CDR3 region has 15 residues. The CDR3 DNA is TGTGCCAGCAGTGAATTTGACTCTGGGGCCAACGTCCTGACTTTC. Protein product: CASSEFDSGANVLTF. Variable domain in full (rest from reference TRBV25-1 and TRBJ2-6): EADIYQTPRYLVIGTGKKITLECSQTMGHDKMYWYQQDPGMELHLIHYSYGVNSTEKGDLSSESTVSRIRTEHFPLTLESARPSHTSQYLCASSEFDSGANVLTFGAGSRLTVL.

This chain uses TRBV12-3 or TRBV12-4 with TRBJ2-7; 11 positions match TRBD1. The junction had 5 bases not matched to a gene; V was cut back by 5 bases and J by 2 bases. The CDR3 has 15 amino acids. The CDR3 DNA reads TGTGCCAGCAGTGGGGGACAGGGGGTGCCCTACGAGCAGTACGTC. Translated, it gives CASSGGQGVPYEQYV.

This clonotype was observed a handful of times. The chain recombines TRBV12-3 or TRBV12-4 with TRBJ2-7; 11 positions agree with TRBD2. V dropped 3 bases and J dropped 3; count of bases not matched to a gene: 4. The CDR3 covers 15 residues. The CDR3 nucleotides are TGTGCCAGCAGTTTGGGGACTAGCGGTAACTACGAGCAGTACGTC. It yields the protein CASSLGTSGNYEQYV.

V gene TRBV12-3 or TRBV12-4 combines with J gene TRBJ2-3, with 10 bases matching TRBD2. The CDR3 covers 18 residues. After removal of 3 bases from V and 1 base from J, the junction contained 10 bases not matched to a gene. The CDR3 here is CASSFSSGGPPGTDTQYF. The CDR3, as DNA: TGTGCCAGCAGTTTCTCTAGCGGGGGACCCCCGGGCACAGATACGCAGTATTTT.

This clonotype was counted a few times. The chain is built from TRBV12-3 or TRBV12-4 and TRBJ1-4; D is uncertain. With 5 bases removed from V and 0 bases from J, the gap between germline ends came to 10 bases. The CDR3 covers 15 residues. CDR3 loop: CASSLNSATNEKLFF. The CDR3, as DNA: TGTGCCAGCAGTCTTAACTCGGCAACTAATGAAAAACTGTTTTTT.

The sample holds a few counts of this clonotype. V gene TRBV29-1 combines with J gene TRBJ1-2, with D unresolved. With 4 bases removed from V and 3 bases from J, the gap between germline ends came to 15 bases. The CDR3 sequence is 14 residues long. Germline V gives CDR1 SQVTM, CDR2 ANQGSEA. The CDR3: CSVAQGSSHYGYTF. DNA of the CDR3: TGCAGCGTTGCTCAAGGGAGTTCCCACTATGGCTACACCTTC.

The chain employs TRBV4-3 and TRBJ1-2; possibly TRBD1 for D (5 bases). This CDR3 is built from 14 residues. Trimming removed 1 base from V and 8 bases from J, with 14 bases in between. Looked up from germline, CDR1 is LGHNA and CDR2 is YSLEER. CDR3 amino acids: CASSQGDGPGGYTF. The CDR3 DNA reads as TGCGCCAGCAGCCAAGGGGACGGGCCGGGAGGCTACACCTTC.

The chain couples TRBV18 to TRBJ2-7, with D hard to call. There are 13 residues in the CDR3. Germline values: CDR1 KGHSH, CDR2 LQKENI. V lost 3 bases to trimming and J lost 5 bases, with 11 bases between them. CDR3 coding DNA: TGTGCCAGCTCACCTCGTGGTAGCCACGAGCAGTACGTC. Translated, it gives CASSPRGSHEQYV.